The text below deals with one TCR beta chain. Original processing notes: Amplification of reference gene primers provided the estimated nucleated cell counts. Data came from immunoSEQ multiplex PCR; TCRdb stores just in-frame clones and leaves some out. V, J and clone size are taken as reported in that table, and D and trimming were inferred from the DNA itself. Counted here are 110,000 to 150,000 clones, about nine tenths occurring once; the ten biggest clones make up approximately 10%. This CDR3 has 15 amino acids. Unmatched junction bases numbered 3, after V lost 1 base and J lost 6 bases. CDR1 is SGHVS, CDR2 FNYEAQ, per germline. This record comes from a study of blood T cell repertoires in COVID-19. On the study more broadly: Whether acute or convalescent, the COVID-19 samples came from the United States, Italy and Spain. T cells, B-cell-depleted T cells, or PBMCs provided the cDNA or gDNA that served as material.

Sequenced: peripheral blood. The receptor was isolated from a man aged 50 or older with active or convalescent COVID-19. The gene calls are TRBV7-6 and TRBJ1-5; TRBD1 aligns across 10 bases. The DNA for the CDR3 is TGTGCCAGCAGCTTAGGGACAGGGGGATTTCAGCCCCAGCATTTT. It specifies CASSLGTGGFQPQHF.